The next 7 T cell receptor beta chains were all read from a single sample in a study of identical twins. In TCRdb, the 5' RACE reads were re-called with MiXCR into one record per CDR3 protein. The sample yields around 340,000 distinct CDR3 sequences, approximately 13% seen once. This sample was shared with a second study, whose subject was yellow fever vaccine responses in identical twins.

Sequencing input: CD8+ T cells sorted from blood. The receptors stem from a young woman in good health.

The table lists this clonotype with a few counts. This chain joins TRBV28 and TRBJ2-1; 10 bases are a match to TRBD2. Trimming cost V 2 bases and J 5 bases; bases outside gene matches: 3. CDR3 length: 15 amino acids. The germline V gene has CDR1 MDHEN and CDR2 SYDVKM. This chain's CDR3 is CASSLILAGDNEQFF. The CDR3 nucleotides are TGTGCCAGCAGTTTAATCCTAGCGGGAGACAATGAGCAGTTCTTC. The full variable domain, in which reference TRBV28 and TRBJ2-1 provide the parts outside the CDR3, is DVKVTQSSRYLVKRTGEKVFLECVQDMDHENMFWYRQDPGLGLRLIYFSYDVKMKEKGDIPEGYSVSREKKERFSLILESASTNQTSMYLCASSLILAGDNEQFFGPGTRLTVL.

The sample holds a few counts of this clonotype. The chain has TRBV5-6 and TRBJ1-2; D unresolved. With 4 bases removed from V and 5 bases from J, the gap between germline ends came to 12 bases. Germline lookup yields CDR1 SGHDT and CDR2 YYEEEE. There are 13 residues in the CDR3. The CDR3 loop is CASSGSGPYGYTF. CDR3 bases: TGTGCCAGCAGCGGATCAGGTCCGTATGGCTACACCTTC.

This clonotype was observed a handful of times. This chain connects TRBV27 to TRBJ2-4, with TRBD2 as a possible D gene (5 bases). CDR1 and CDR2 (germline): MNHEY, SMNVEV (reference sequence). The CDR3 runs to 13 residues. V lost 4 bases and J 10 bases, leaving 14 bases between the germline ends. The CDR3 protein is CASSSPGGEIQYF. Here the CDR3 DNA reads TGTGCCAGCAGTTCACCAGGTGGGGAGATTCAGTACTTC.

Only a few counts were recorded for this clonotype. CDR3 protein: CSATDRQGQETQYF. DNA of the CDR3: TGCAGTGCTACCGACAGACAGGGTCAAGAGACCCAGTACTTC. This chain links TRBV20-1 with TRBJ2-5, with TRBD1 matching over 7 bases. J was trimmed by 2 bases and V by 4 bases; bases with no gene match: 7. The V gene's germline CDR1 is DFQATT and CDR2 SNEGSKA (reference sequence). CDR3 length: 14 residues.

This clonotype was detected only a few times. The genes are TRBV28 and TRBJ2-1; D unclear. The V gene's germline CDR1 is MDHEN and CDR2 SYDVKM. The CDR3 loop spans 13 amino acids. The V end lost 6 bases, the J end lost 7 bases, and 13 bases lay between the germline ends. CDR3 protein: CASSPTIANEQFF. CDR3 DNA sequence: TGTGCCAGCAGCCCTACGATCGCGAATGAGCAGTTCTTC.

The CDR3 DNA reads TGCAGTGCTAGAGATCCCACTGGGGGCGGGGACCTCTACGAGCAGTACTTC. This codes for CSARDPTGGGDLYEQYF. V is TRBV20-1 and J is TRBJ2-7; the D gene could be TRBD1 or TRBD2 (6 bases each). The CDR3 covers 17 residues. The V end was cut by 0 bases, the J end by 3 bases, with 21 bases between. CDR1 is DFQATT, CDR2 SNEGSKA, per germline (reference sequence).

This clonotype turned up a few times. This chain connects TRBV20-1 to TRBJ1-5, with D unclear. The CDR3 is made up of 13 amino acids. V was cut by 7 bases and J by 1 base, with 11 bases left in between. Germline V gene lookup returns CDR1 DFQATT and CDR2 SNEGSKA (reference sequence). As DNA, the CDR3 is TGCAGTGTCGAGGGCGACAGCAATCAGCCCCAGCATTTT. This translates into CSVEGDSNQPQHF.